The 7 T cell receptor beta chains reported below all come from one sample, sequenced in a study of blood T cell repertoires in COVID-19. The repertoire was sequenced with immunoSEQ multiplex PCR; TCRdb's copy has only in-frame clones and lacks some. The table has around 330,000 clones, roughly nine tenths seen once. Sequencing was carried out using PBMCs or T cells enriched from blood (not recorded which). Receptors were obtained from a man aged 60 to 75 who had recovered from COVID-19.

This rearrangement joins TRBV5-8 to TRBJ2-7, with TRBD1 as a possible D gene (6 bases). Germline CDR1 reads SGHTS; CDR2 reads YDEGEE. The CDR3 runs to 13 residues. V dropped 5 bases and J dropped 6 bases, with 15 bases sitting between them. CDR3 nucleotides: TGTGCCAGCAGACAGACAGGAACGGGCGAGCAGTACTTC. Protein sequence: CASRQTGTGEQYF. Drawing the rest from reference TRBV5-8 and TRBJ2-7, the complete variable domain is EAGVTQSPTHLIKTRGQQATLRCSPISGHTSVYWYQQALGLGLQFLLWYDEGEERNRGNFPPRFSGRQFPNYSSELNVNALELEDSALYLCASRQTGTGEQYFGPGTRLTVT.

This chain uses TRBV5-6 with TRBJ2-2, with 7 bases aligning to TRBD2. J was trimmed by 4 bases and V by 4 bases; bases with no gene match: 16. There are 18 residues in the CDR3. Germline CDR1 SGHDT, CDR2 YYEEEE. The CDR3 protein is CASSMGGSGFVGTGELFF. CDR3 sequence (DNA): TGTGCCAGCAGCATGGGTGGTAGCGGGTTCGTTGGCACCGGGGAGCTGTTTTTT.

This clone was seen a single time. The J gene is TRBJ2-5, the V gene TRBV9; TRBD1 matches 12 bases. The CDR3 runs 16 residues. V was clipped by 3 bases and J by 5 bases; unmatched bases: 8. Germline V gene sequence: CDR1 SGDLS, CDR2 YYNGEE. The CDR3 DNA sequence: TGTGCCAGCAGCGCTGCCGGGACAGGGGGCGCGGAGACCCAGTACTTC. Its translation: CASSAAGTGGAETQYF.

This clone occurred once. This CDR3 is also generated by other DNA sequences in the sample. CDR3 nucleotides: TGTGCCAGCAGTTTGACAGGTTATGGCTACACCTTC. This codes for CASSLTGYGYTF. The rearrangement links TRBV28 to TRBJ1-2, with D possibly matching TRBD1 (6 bases). Germline V gene lookup returns CDR1 MDHEN and CDR2 SYDVKM. Trimming removed 3 bases at V and 5 bases at J, with 7 bases between. The CDR3 has 12 residues.

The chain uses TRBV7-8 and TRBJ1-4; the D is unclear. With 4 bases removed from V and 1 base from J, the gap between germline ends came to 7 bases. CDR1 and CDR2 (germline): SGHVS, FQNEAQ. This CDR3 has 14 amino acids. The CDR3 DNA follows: TGTGCCAGCAGCTCGGAGGAAACTAATGAAAAACTGTTTTTT. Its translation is CASSSEETNEKLFF.

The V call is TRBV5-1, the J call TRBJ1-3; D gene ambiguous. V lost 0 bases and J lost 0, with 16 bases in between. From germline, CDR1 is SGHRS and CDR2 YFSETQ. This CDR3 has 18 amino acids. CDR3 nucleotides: TGCGCCAGCAGCTTGGATGGTGCAGGCGGGAGCTCTGGAAACACCATATATTTT. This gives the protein CASSLDGAGGSSGNTIYF.

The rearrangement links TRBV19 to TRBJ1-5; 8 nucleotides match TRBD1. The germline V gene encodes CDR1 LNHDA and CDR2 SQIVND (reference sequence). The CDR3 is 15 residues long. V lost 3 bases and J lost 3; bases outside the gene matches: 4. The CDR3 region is CASSMDRAVNQPQHF. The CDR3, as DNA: TGTGCCAGTAGTATGGACAGGGCAGTCAATCAGCCCCAGCATTTT.